The present T cell receptor beta chain was sequenced within a study of blood T cell repertoires in COVID-19. About the study: Acute and convalescent COVID-19 specimens originated in the United States, Italy and Spain.

Profiled with immunoSEQ multiplex PCR; TCRdb holds only in-frame clones, not every one. The sample holds over 65,000 clones, approximately 86% seen once. The CDR3 has 15 residues. Per germline, CDR1 SGDLS and CDR2 YYNGEE. Losses at the gene ends were 5 bases for V and 3 bases for J; bases not matched to a gene: 5. Specimen: peripheral blood. The gene calls are TRBV9 and TRBJ2-7; 13 bases are shared with TRBD2. The origin of this receptor is a man older than 75 with active COVID-19. The CDR3, as DNA: TGTGCCAGCAGTAGCGGGACTAGCGGGATCTACGAGCAGTACTTC. Protein sequence: CASSSGTSGIYEQYF.